The present TCR beta chain was sequenced within a study of CXCR3-negative and CXCR3-positive naive CD8 T cells (dated by TCRdb to about 2019). The study in broad terms: In total, around 150 million TRB reads were obtained, or roughly 1.5 +/- 0.3 million reads per library. The diversity and physicochemical repertoire analyses included eleven to twelve donors pooled from two independent experiments. For the TRBV-TRBJ cluster analysis, the naive subsets came from a handful of donors, while the memory cells came from 3 donors. Beyond this particular receptor, the publication reports: Freshly isolated PBMCs were used for most assays because CXCR3 expression went down partially after cryopreservation. Within the same donor, TRBV-TRBJ usage looked similar between naive CXCR3-negative and CXCR3-positive cells, but memory cells had distinct patterns. TRB CDR3s from CXCR3-positive naive cells showed higher hydrophobicity (lower Kidera factor 4), lower energy, and higher strength and volume indices than CXCR3-negative naive cells. Comparably high repertoire diversity was found in both naive subsets, whereas much lower repertoire diversity was found in memory CD8+ T cells. Because surface CD5, which is linked to self-reactivity in mice, was comparable between the naive subsets, TCR interaction strength was also inferred from TRB CDR3 physicochemical properties.

Each CD8+ T cell subset was flow-sorted in triplicate, with approximately 300,000 cells per subset placed directly into RLT lysis buffer. To keep memory contaminants out, a stringent definition of naive CD8+ T cells was applied: CD45RO-CCR7+CD27+CD95-. Standard density gradient centrifugation was used to isolate peripheral blood mononuclear cells from buffy coats. A FACSAria III was used to flow-sort naive CD8+ T cells into CXCR3-negative and CXCR3-positive populations. Total RNA was extracted from sorted cells with an RNeasy Mini Kit. Notes on this clonotype: Its antigen remains unidentified.

For sequencing, a NextSeq 550 was employed. The Human TCR Profiling Kit (MiLaboratory) was used to make UMI-labeled 5' RACE TRB cDNA libraries. The full amount of extracted RNA was used for cDNA synthesis, and the full amount of resulting cDNA was used for PCR amplification. The libraries were made side by side, with each library going through the same number of PCR cycles. The published analysis was carried out like this. With a requirement of at least two reads per UMI, MIGEC and MiXCR extracted about 50,000 +/- 10,000 unique UMI-labeled TRB cDNA molecules per library. On average, roughly 40,000 +/- 10,000 functional in-frame TRB CDR3 nucleotide clonotypes lacking stop codons were found per library. After each sample was downsampled to 5000 UMI-labeled TRB molecules, VDJtools was used to calculate diversity metrics such as normalized Shannon-Wiener and Chao1. VDJtools computed clonotype-size-weighted physicochemical properties of the central five CDR3 residues: interaction energy, strength, volume and Kidera factor 4. After the reads were reprocessed by TCRdb, one entry was made per CDR3 protein sequence, with no DNA. The V and J calls come from TCRdb's annotation, not from the publication. The sample's clone listing holds 50,000 to 65,000 distinct CDR3 sequences. The ten largest clonotypes hold approximately 0.8% of the sample.

From cysteine to phenylalanine, the CDR3 is 14 amino acids long. No DNA appears here. The chain was built from TRBV12-3 or TRBV12-4 and TRBJ1-6. Sequencing input: naive CXCR3+ CD8+ T cells from blood. The meaning of the sample's cell subset or site label: CD45RO-CCR7+CD27+CD95- naive CD8+ T cells expressing CXCR3 (TNR3+). The sequence derives from a human donor in good health. Some clones in this sample may be carry-over from other donors' samples. The CDR3 has the sequence CASSFGEGALPLHF.